A single sample is the source of the 5 T cell receptor beta chains below, sequenced in a study of TIL therapy for anti-PD-1-resistant metastatic lung cancer. Time point described: pre-treatment sample, taken before nivolumab and TIL therapy. The immunoSEQ assay was v3. Here immunoSEQ multiplex PCR was the method, and the copy in TCRdb shows in-frame clones only, minus some. The data contain 40,000 to 55,000 clones, 70% to 80% of them seen just once; the ten biggest clones take up around 4.8%. The specimen comprised blood, sampled at baseline. The receptors originated from a woman aged 30 to 85 with non-small cell lung cancer.

This chain joins TRBV6-4 and TRBJ2-3, with D unclear. The CDR3 has 14 residues. Germline-derived CDR1 and CDR2 are MRHNA and SNTAGT. V shed 0 bases and J shed 0 bases, with 4 bases lying between them. The CDR3 here is CASSDSTSTDTQYF. Here the CDR3 DNA reads TGTGCCAGCAGTGACTCGACAAGCACAGATACGCAGTATTTT.

V gene TRBV10-2 combines with J gene TRBJ2-3; D could derive from TRBD1 or TRBD2 (7 bases each). Germline lookup yields CDR1 WSHSY and CDR2 SAAADI. CDR3 length equals 15 residues. V gave up 2 bases and J gave up 4 bases, with 13 bases separating them. The CDR3 DNA sequence: TGCGCCAGCAGTGAGGCCAGGGGGGGCTCAGATACGCAGTATTTT. Its protein product is CASSEARGGSDTQYF.

The chain uses TRBV13 and TRBJ2-3, with TRBD2 matching over 16 bases. V lost 4 bases to trimming and J lost 0 bases; unmatched junction nucleotides: 13. The V gene's germline CDR1 is PRHDT and CDR2 FYEKMQ (reference sequence). The CDR3 has 21 residues. CDR3 loop: CASSSTPGTSGGERSTDTQYF. Written as DNA, the CDR3 is TGTGCCAGCAGCTCCACCCCCGGGACTAGCGGGGGGGAACGTAGCACAGATACGCAGTATTTT.

The V gene is TRBV14, the J gene TRBJ2-1; 11 bases fit TRBD2. V shed 4 bases, J shed 9 bases, and the junction held 8 bases outside the gene matches. Per the germline V gene, CDR1 is SGHDN and CDR2 is FVKESK. This CDR3 has 15 amino acids. The CDR3 sequence: CASSPVGTSGSEQFF. CDR3 sequence (DNA): TGTGCCAGCAGCCCCGTTGGGACTAGCGGTTCTGAGCAGTTCTTC.

The chain recombines TRBV27 with TRBJ2-7; possibly TRBD2 for D (6 bases). V lost 5 bases, J lost 2 bases, and 19 bases lay in between. This CDR3 has 16 residues. CDR1 is MNHEY and CDR2 is SMNVEV in the germline V gene (reference sequence). The CDR3 sequence: CASSPLSIGRTYEQYF. CDR3 nucleotide sequence: TGTGCCAGCAGTCCTCTTTCCATAGGGAGGACCTACGAGCAGTACTTC.